One sample yielded the 24 T cell receptor beta chains listed below, sequenced in a study of CD8+ T cells in alopecia areata. Specified treatment: oral pan-JAK inhibitor, 5-10 mg twice daily. Extraction of RNA preceded its reverse transcription into cDNA, which served as the sequencing template. Generated by immunoSEQ multiplex PCR, the TCRdb table keeps only in-frame clones and is missing some. The sample carries 95,000 to 150,000 clones, roughly 57% recorded once. The sample was CD4+ T cells sorted from blood, taken at week 4, from a patient treated with tofacitinib. The source is a human donor with alopecia areata.

V usage is TRBV23-1 and J usage is TRBJ2-7; 7 bases are a match to TRBD1. TRBV23-1 is marked as an open reading frame, function uncertain. The V gene end was trimmed by 3 bases and the J gene end by 2 bases; junction bases not matched to a gene: 7. The CDR3 sequence is 15 residues long. The CDR3 DNA reads as TGCGCCAGCAGTCACTCTGGACAGGACACCTACGAGCAGTACTTC. Amino acids: CASSHSGQDTYEQYF.

The chain combines TRBV10-3 with TRBJ1-5; the D is unclear. The germline V and J ends were trimmed by 2 bases and 8 bases, with 13 bases remaining between them. Germline V gene data show CDR1 as ENHRY and CDR2 as SYGVKD. The CDR3 totals 14 residues. Here the CDR3 reads CAISEQTQGEPQHF. The CDR3 DNA reads as TGTGCCATCAGTGAGCAGACCCAAGGTGAGCCCCAGCATTTT.

The chain carries TRBV5-4 and TRBJ2-2, with 7 nucleotides matching TRBD1. The CDR3 runs to 16 residues. Germline CDR1 is SGHNT and CDR2 is YYREEE (reference sequence). After removal of 0 bases from V and 1 base from J, the junction contained 3 bases not matched to a gene. CDR3: CASSLETGRNTGELFF. CDR3 nucleotide sequence: TGTGCCAGCAGCTTGGAGACAGGGAGGAACACCGGGGAGCTGTTTTTT.

This rearrangement joins TRBV5-5 to TRBJ1-5; 9 nucleotides agree with TRBD1. CDR3 length equals 17 residues. The J segment lost 9 bases and the V segment lost 4 bases, leaving 17 bases of the junction unmatched. Germline V gene sequence: CDR1 SGHKS, CDR2 YYEKEE (reference sequence). Here the CDR3 DNA reads TGTGCCAGCAGCCAACAGCCGGGACAGGGACAGTATAGGCCCCAGCATTTT. It translates to CASSQQPGQGQYRPQHF.

In its sample, this clone was seen a few times. J is TRBJ1-1 and V is TRBV29-1, with TRBD1 matching over 9 bases. The CDR3 extends over 13 amino acids. V was clipped by 6 bases and J by 4 bases; unmatched bases: 6. CDR1 is SQVTM, CDR2 ANQGSEA, per germline. The CDR3 nucleotides are TGCAGCGTCCGGACAGGGGTGAGCACTGAAGCTTTCTTT. Its translation: CSVRTGVSTEAFF. Drawing the rest from reference TRBV29-1 and TRBJ1-1, the complete variable domain is SAVISQKPSRDICQRGTSLTIQCQVDSQVTMMFWYRQQPGQSLTLIATANQGSEATYESGFVIDKFPISRPNLTFSTLTVSNMSPEDSSIYLCSVRTGVSTEAFFGQGTRLTVV.

This clone was found a few times. The chain employs TRBV15 and TRBJ1-4; no definite D call. Between the trimmed V and J ends, which lost 5 bases and 8 bases, there was a span of 9 bases. Per the germline V gene, CDR1 is LNHNV and CDR2 is YYDKDF (reference sequence). This CDR3 comprises 12 residues. Here the CDR3 reads CATSRGEEKLFF. CDR3 DNA: TGTGCCACCAGCCGCGGGGAGGAAAAACTGTTTTTT.

The chain uses TRBV6-5 and TRBJ2-5; D might be TRBD1 (6 bases). V was cut by 7 bases and J by 2 bases, with 14 bases left in between. Germline assignment: CDR1 MNHEY and CDR2 SVGAGI. The CDR3 is 14 amino acids. The CDR3 sequence is CASTSRTVQETQYF. In nucleotides, the CDR3 is TGTGCCAGCACAAGCCGGACAGTACAAGAGACCCAGTACTTC.

The rearrangement joins TRBV30 to TRBJ1-1, with D hard to call. V dropped 5 bases and J dropped 10 bases, with 14 bases sitting between them. In germline, CDR1 is GTSNPN, CDR2 SVGIG (reference sequence). The CDR3 is made up of 11 amino acids. Here the CDR3 reads CAWENSRGAFF. In nucleotides, the CDR3 is TGTGCCTGGGAAAATAGTCGCGGAGCTTTCTTT.

A few counts support this clone. Different DNA sequences within this sample yield the same CDR3. This chain uses TRBV29-1 with TRBJ2-6; D is unresolved. The CDR3 length is 13 residues. Trimming removed 6 bases from V and 0 bases from J, with 6 bases in between. Looked up from germline, CDR1 is SQVTM and CDR2 is ANQGSEA. The CDR3 here is CSVDSSGANVLTF. The CDR3, as DNA: TGCAGCGTGGATAGCTCTGGGGCCAACGTCCTGACTTTC.

The genes are TRBV27 and TRBJ2-7; D ambiguous. Looked up from germline, CDR1 is MNHEY and CDR2 is SMNVEV (reference sequence). V was clipped by 2 bases and J by 7 bases, with 21 bases between them. The CDR3 contains 16 residues. CDR3 loop: CASSLESGSALREQYF. The CDR3 DNA is TGTGCCAGCAGTTTAGAATCGGGTTCCGCCTTGAGAGAGCAGTACTTC.

This rearrangement joins TRBV20-1 to TRBJ2-5; the D is unclear. V was clipped by 6 bases and J by 5 bases, with 10 bases between them. This CDR3 region has 11 residues. Per the germline V gene, CDR1 is DFQATT and CDR2 is SNEGSKA (reference sequence). CDR3 sequence: CSALLQETQYF. The CDR3 DNA reads as TGCAGTGCCCTTCTACAGGAGACCCAGTACTTC.

This sequence joins TRBV5-1 and TRBJ2-5, with a possible D match to TRBD2 (6 bases). This CDR3 is 15 amino acids long. CDR1 is SGHRS, CDR2 YFSETQ, per germline. V shed 4 bases and J shed 1 base, with 14 bases lying between them. The CDR3 nucleotides read TGCGCCAGCAGCATCAGCAAGCGGGCCCAAGAGACCCAGTACTTC. Translating gives CASSISKRAQETQYF.

The genes are TRBV5-1 and TRBJ2-2, with 8 bases matching TRBD1. The V segment lost 4 bases and the J segment 1 base; nucleotides outside the gene matches: 3. Germline loops: CDR1 SGHRS, CDR2 YFSETQ. There are 15 residues in the CDR3. The CDR3 DNA is TGCGCCAGCAGCCTAGGGACAGGGAACACCGGGGAGCTGTTTTTT. Amino acids: CASSLGTGNTGELFF.

The rearrangement joins TRBV9 to TRBJ2-7; no clear D. Germline V gives CDR1 SGDLS, CDR2 YYNGEE. This CDR3 spans 14 amino acids. V lost 0 bases, J lost 0 bases, and 7 bases lay in between. The chain's CDR3 is CASSVDSRSYEQYF. CDR3 nucleotide sequence: TGTGCCAGCAGCGTAGACTCGCGCTCCTACGAGCAGTACTTC.

V usage is TRBV30 and J usage is TRBJ2-1; possibly TRBD1 for D (5 bases). V was clipped by 4 bases and J by 2 bases, with 9 bases between them. Germline CDR1 and CDR2: GTSNPN and SVGIG (reference sequence). The CDR3 totals 13 residues. In DNA form, the CDR3 reads TGTGCCTGGAACCTGGGGCCCTACAATGAGCAGTTCTTC. It is translated as CAWNLGPYNEQFF.

The V and J genes are TRBV29-1 and TRBJ1-2; 8 nucleotides line up with TRBD1. This CDR3 has 12 residues. CDR1 is SQVTM, CDR2 ANQGSEA, per germline. The trim removed 6 bases at V and 3 bases at J, leaving 3 bases unmatched. The CDR3 sequence is CSVSTGDYGYTF. In nucleotides, the CDR3 is TGCAGCGTGTCGACAGGGGACTATGGCTACACCTTC.

This chain connects TRBV29-1 to TRBJ2-1; 11 nucleotides line up with TRBD2. V lost 8 bases, J lost 9 bases, and 12 bases stayed unmatched. CDR1 and CDR2 from the germline V gene are SQVTM and ANQGSEA. The CDR3 is 14 residues long. This chain's CDR3 is CSHKRSGGASEQFF. In nucleotides, the CDR3 is TGCAGCCATAAACGTAGCGGGGGGGCGAGTGAGCAGTTCTTC.

This rearrangement joins TRBV29-1 to TRBJ1-2; 8 bases match TRBD1. The length of the CDR3 is 13 residues. Germline CDR1 and CDR2: SQVTM and ANQGSEA. V shed 6 bases, J shed 5 bases, and the junction held 8 bases outside the gene matches. CDR3 protein: CSVSGGSLYGYTF. The CDR3 coding sequence is TGCAGCGTCTCAGGGGGCTCCCTTTATGGCTACACCTTC.

This clone has just one count. This chain uses TRBV5-1 with TRBJ2-2; no definite D call. The CDR3 has 14 amino acids. CDR1 and CDR2 (germline): SGHRS, YFSETQ. Trimming left V 0 bases short and J 2 bases short, with 5 bases between. The CDR3 DNA is TGCGCCAGCAGCTTGGCGGTTAACACCGGGGAGCTGTTTTTT. It translates to CASSLAVNTGELFF.

The chain links TRBV15 to TRBJ2-1; D is possibly TRBD1 or TRBD2 (5 bases each). The CDR3 totals 11 residues. Germline V lookup: CDR1 LNHNV, CDR2 YYDKDF (reference sequence). The V gene lost 4 bases and the J gene lost 11 bases, with 9 bases spanning the gap. CDR3 sequence: CATSNRDQQFF. The CDR3 DNA reads TGTGCCACCAGCAACCGGGACCAGCAGTTCTTC.

The chain recombines TRBV5-1 with TRBJ2-3; tentative D call: TRBD2 (6 bases). The CDR3 has 14 residues. V was pared by 4 bases and J by 2 bases, with 11 bases between. CDR1 is SGHRS, CDR2 YFSETQ, per germline. The CDR3 nucleotides read TGCGCCAGCAGCCCTGTAGCGGTCACAGATACGCAGTATTTT. This encodes CASSPVAVTDTQYF.

The chain employs TRBV27 and TRBJ2-2; maybe TRBD1 (6 bases). The CDR3 covers 16 residues. The germline V gene encodes CDR1 MNHEY and CDR2 SMNVEV (reference sequence). V dropped 11 bases and J dropped 2 bases, with 21 bases sitting between them. The CDR3 here is CASKMTGTPNTGELFF. The CDR3 nucleotides read TGTGCCTCTAAAATGACCGGGACACCAAACACCGGGGAGCTGTTTTTT.

The V call is TRBV5-4, the J call TRBJ2-1, with D possibly being TRBD1 (5 bases). This CDR3 spans 16 amino acids. V was shortened by 0 bases and J by 7 bases, with 17 bases between the two germline ends. Germline-derived CDR1 and CDR2 are SGHNT and YYREEE (reference sequence). This chain's CDR3 is CASSLGAGLSVNEQFF. The CDR3 region has the DNA TGTGCCAGCAGCTTGGGGGCAGGGCTAAGTGTGAATGAGCAGTTCTTC.

This clone was found once. The chain links TRBV5-6 to TRBJ2-5, with 10 bases aligning to TRBD1. Germline V CDR1 and CDR2: SGHDT, YYEEEE. The CDR3 length is 17 residues. V lost 7 bases, J lost 1 base, and 13 bases stayed unmatched. In nucleotides, the CDR3 is TGTGCCAGCGAAGGCTACCGGACAGGGGGATTCCAAGAGACCCAGTACTTC. Translation gives CASEGYRTGGFQETQYF.